This T cell receptor (beta chain) was sequenced for a study of T cells in tuberculosis. As for the study in general: In South Africa, adults with active tuberculosis were compared with IGRA-negative and latently infected IGRA-positive adolescents. Notes on the study in general: Classification accuracy was about 90% (AUROC 0.90) with the GMM-specific repertoire. Smaller alpha distances in active tuberculosis partly reflected shorter CDR3-alpha lengths.

Each donor contributed about 100,000 T cells on average, unsorted. Regarding this clone: Its antigen is unknown. Germline and junction disagree at one end, which may indicate a read error.

Sequencing was performed with immunoSEQ multiplex PCR; in TCRdb, only in-frame clones are kept and a portion is missing. The sample has 20,000 to 25,000 clones, around nine tenths seen once; the top ten hold about a sixth. The germline gives CDR1 MGHRA, CDR2 YSYEKL. This CDR3 is built from 16 residues. Sequenced material: PBMCs. This clonotype originated in a donor between 10 and 35 years old with latent tuberculosis or without tuberculosis infection. Some clones in this sample may be carry-over from other donors' samples. This chain joins TRBV4-1 and TRBJ2-7; TRBD1 matches 8 bases. CDR3 sequence (DNA): TGCGCCAGCAGCCAAGAGTCAGGGGGCCGGTACTACGGGCAGTACTTC. Residues: CASSQESGGRYYGQYF.